The source of this T cell receptor (beta chain) is a study of STAT3 mutations in large granular lymphocyte leukemia. Study conclusions and caveats: In some patients, a small highly pathogenic clone possibly went undetected. Differing intervals and regimens complicate linking therapy response to clone burden. Clonal expansion was inferred from samples taken at other timepoints. In T-cell large granular lymphocyte leukemia, about half of patients showed multiple immunodominant subclonotypes.

The germline CDR1 and CDR2 sequences are SGHNT and YYREEE (reference sequence). V trimming: 3 bases; J trimming: 8 bases; junction bases outside the gene matches: 8. This CDR3 has 14 amino acids. Only a few counts were recorded for this clone. The antigen remains unidentified. Sequenced by immunoSEQ multiplex PCR; TCRdb stores in-frame clones only, minus some. The sample contains 2,000 to 3,000 clones, over 45% of which appear only once. The TCR originated in a man in his fifties or sixties with T-cell large granular lymphocyte leukemia. Some clones in this sample may be carry-over from other donors' samples. The sequenced sample consisted of peripheral blood mononuclear cells. This chain connects TRBV5-4 to TRBJ1-2, with TRBD1 matching over 9 bases. CDR3 loop: CASSWGQGERGYTF. The CDR3 DNA reads as TGTGCCAGCAGCTGGGGACAGGGAGAAAGAGGCTACACCTTC.